This T cell receptor (beta chain) was observed in a study of neurological immune-mediated disorders. The study's findings and limits: Whereas HTLV-1-associated myelopathy showed the most TCR clonal expansion, multiple sclerosis showed the least, with levels below those of healthy controls.

In this sample, this clonotype turned up many times. The antigen is not known. Volunteers attending a blood bank in Maryland, USA, served as healthy controls. The cDNA was generated through 5'RACE incorporating 10-nucleotide random UMIs. In TCRdb, the 5' RACE reads were re-called with MiXCR into one record per CDR3 protein. This table has under 85,000 distinct CDR3 sequences, 10% appearing once. The TCR originated in a man aged 35 to 55 in good health. The source material was PBMCs.

The DNA of the CDR3 is TGCGCCAGCAGCTCCGACAGAAATTATCAGCCCCAGCATTTT. Translating it yields CASSSDRNYQPQHF. The genes are TRBV5-1 and TRBJ1-5; TRBD1 is a possible D gene (5 bases). This CDR3 has 14 residues. Per the germline V gene, CDR1 is SGHRS and CDR2 is YFSETQ. Trimming removed 3 bases from V and 5 bases from J, with 12 bases in between.